A single sample is the source of the 3 T cell receptor beta chains below, sequenced in a study of cytomegalovirus exposure and HLA in healthy donors (TCRdb year 2017). Libraries were prepared through the immunoSEQ multiplex PCR assay. For the multiplex PCR, a mixture combining 60 forward primers for TCR Vbeta segments and 13 reverse primers for TCR Jbeta segments was used. TCRdb re-hosts the immuneACCESS table, in-frame sequences only. Its copies lack some clones; in the studies checked, an unresolved V gene accounts for under half of them, and the cause for the rest is not known. The sample contains about 150,000 clones, roughly 79% of them found a single time. 1.5% to 1.8% of the sample belongs to the ten largest clones. The specimen sequenced was PBMCs. All receptors come from a man aged 35 to 55 in good health and CMV-seronegative.

The rearrangement links TRBV28 to TRBJ1-1, with TRBD1 matching 10 bases. The CDR3 contains 13 residues. Germline V gene sequence: CDR1 MDHEN, CDR2 SYDVKM. Trimming took 8 bases from V and 10 from J; bases not matched to a gene: 10. This chain's CDR3 is CASSPGTGASAFF. CDR3 DNA sequence: TGTGCCAGCTCCCCCGGGACAGGGGCGTCAGCTTTCTTT.

This chain links TRBV7-9 with TRBJ1-5; D unresolved. V was trimmed by 4 bases and J by 7 bases, leaving 8 bases between them. The germline V gene encodes CDR1 SEHNR and CDR2 FQNEAQ (reference sequence). The CDR3 runs to 12 residues. Here the CDR3 reads CASSSGWQPQHF. The CDR3 DNA reads TGTGCCAGCAGCTCCGGGTGGCAGCCCCAGCATTTT.

The chain carries TRBV5-1 and TRBJ1-4; the match to TRBD1 covers 7 bases. The J segment lost 8 bases and the V segment lost 4 bases, leaving 11 bases of the junction unmatched. The germline V gene has CDR1 SGHRS and CDR2 YFSETQ. The CDR3 spans 15 residues. CDR3 coding DNA: TGCGCCAGCAGCGGAGGGACAGTAGGGCAGGAAAAACTGTTTTTT. Residues: CASSGGTVGQEKLFF.